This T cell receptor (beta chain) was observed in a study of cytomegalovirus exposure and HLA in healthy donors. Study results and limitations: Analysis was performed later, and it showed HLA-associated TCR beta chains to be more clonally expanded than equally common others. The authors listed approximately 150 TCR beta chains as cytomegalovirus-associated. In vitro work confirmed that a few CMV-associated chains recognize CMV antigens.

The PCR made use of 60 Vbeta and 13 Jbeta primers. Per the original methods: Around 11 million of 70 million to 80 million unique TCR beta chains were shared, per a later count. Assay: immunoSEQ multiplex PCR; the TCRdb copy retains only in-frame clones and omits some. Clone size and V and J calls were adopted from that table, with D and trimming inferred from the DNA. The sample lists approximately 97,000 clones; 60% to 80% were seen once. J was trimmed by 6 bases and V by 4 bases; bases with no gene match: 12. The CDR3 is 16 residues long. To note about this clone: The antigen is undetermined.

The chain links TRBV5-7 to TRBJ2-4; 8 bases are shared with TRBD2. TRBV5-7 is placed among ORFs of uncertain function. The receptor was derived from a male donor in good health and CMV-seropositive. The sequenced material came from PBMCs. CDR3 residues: CASSPGGESKGNIQYF. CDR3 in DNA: TGTGCCAGCAGCCCCGGGGGGGAGAGTAAGGGAAACATTCAGTACTTC.